Listed below are T cell receptor beta chains from one sample, sequenced in a study of blood T cell repertoires in COVID-19. Generated by immunoSEQ multiplex PCR, the TCRdb table keeps only in-frame clones and is missing some. The sample consists of some 90,000 clones, 82% of them appearing once. Sequencing was carried out using peripheral blood. The origin of the receptors is a man between 70 and 80 years old with active or convalescent COVID-19. Both conserved end residues are part of each CDR3. A D gene is named only where the DNA matches it firmly. Clone sizes are given selectively: once, few, many, or a class where the clone is expanded.

j_gene,abundance,len,v_gene,d_gene,CDR3nt,CDR3aa
TRBJ2-5,.,13,TRBV30,.,TGTGCCTGGAGCCCCCAGGGGCTTGAGACCCAGTACTTC,CAWSPQGLETQYF
TRBJ2-1,.,15,TRBV5-1,.,TGCGCCAGCAGCTTGGCGTCGAGCTCCTACAATGAGCAGTTCTTC,CASSLASSSYNEQFF
TRBJ1-5,.,12,TRBV29-1,.,TGCAGCGTTCGTGACAGCGGGCAGCCCCAGCATTTT,CSVRDSGQPQHF
TRBJ2-1,.,15,TRBV7-9,.,TGTGCCAGCAGCTTAGAAGGGGACTGGTACAATGAGCAGTTCTTC,CASSLEGDWYNEQFF
TRBJ2-3,few,15,TRBV15,TRBD2,TGTGCCACCAGTCGACCGGGACTAGCGGGGCGGACGCAGTATTTT,CATSRPGLAGRTQYF
TRBJ2-1,once,16,TRBV11-2,TRBD2,TGTGCCAGCAGCTTACCGACTAGCGGAGGCTACAATGAGCAGTTCTTC,CASSLPTSGGYNEQFF
TRBJ2-3,.,13,TRBV5-8,TRBD2,TGTGCCAGCAGACTAGCGAGCACAGATACGCAGTATTTT,CASRLASTDTQYF
TRBJ2-1,.,17,TRBV3-1/TRBV3-2,.,TGTGCCAGCAGCTGGACCCCCGTCCGGGGGGCTTACAATGAGCAGTTCTTC,CASSWTPVRGAYNEQFF
TRBJ1-2,.,15,TRBV28,TRBD1,TGTGCCAGCAGCCCCCGGGACAGGCGGGCTTATGGCTACACCTTC,CASSPRDRRAYGYTF
TRBJ2-1,.,11,TRBV29-1,TRBD1,TGCCAGGGACAGACCCCCAATGAGCAGTTCTTC,CQGQTPNEQFF
TRBJ2-6,.,16,TRBV29-1,TRBD1,TGCAGCGTCCCCGGACAGGGTTCCTCTGGGGCCAACGTCCTGACTTTC,CSVPGQGSSGANVLTF
TRBJ2-2,.,14,TRBV10-1,.,TGCGCCAGCAGTGAGTTGCAGTACACCGGGGAGCTGTTTTTT,CASSELQYTGELFF
TRBJ1-6,.,12,TRBV3-1/TRBV3-2,.,TGTGCCACCTCAGGTGGTAATTCACCCCTCCACTTT,CATSGGNSPLHF
TRBJ2-5,.,13,TRBV3-1/TRBV3-2,TRBD1,TGTGCCAGCAGCCCTAGACAGGGAGAGACCCAGTACTTC,CASSPRQGETQYF
TRBJ1-4,.,13,TRBV2,.,TGTGCCAGCAGTGAGGCCAACCATGAAAAACTGTTTTTT,CASSEANHEKLFF
TRBJ2-6,.,19,TRBV4-2,TRBD1,TGTGCCAGCAGCCATCGATCCGGGACAGGGGACTCTGGGGCCAACGTCCTGACTTTC,CASSHRSGTGDSGANVLTF
TRBJ1-1,.,14,TRBV3-1/TRBV3-2,.,TGTGCCAGCAGCCAGGGGGCGGCGAACACTGAAGCTTTCTTT,CASSQGAANTEAFF
TRBJ2-6,.,15,TRBV5-4,TRBD1,TGTGCCAGCCGGGACAGATACTCTGGGGCCAACGTCCTGACTTTC,CASRDRYSGANVLTF
TRBJ1-6,.,16,TRBV3-1/TRBV3-2,TRBD1,TGTGCCAGCAGCCCAATCCTCGGGACAGGGGGTGGTCCCCTCCACTTT,CASSPILGTGGGPLHF
TRBJ2-5,.,13,TRBV7-3,.,TGTGCCAGCAGCCCAAGGGGGGGAGAGACCCAGTACTTC,CASSPRGGETQYF
TRBJ1-4,.,16,TRBV18,.,TGTGCCAGCTCACCACCGGTGAGGGCCCCTAATGAAAAACTGTTTTTT,CASSPPVRAPNEKLFF
TRBJ1-1,.,12,TRBV6-6,TRBD1,TGTGGCAGCAAGGGGGCGGTCACTGAAGCTTTCTTT,CGSKGAVTEAFF
TRBJ2-3,.,15,TRBV12-5,TRBD1,TGTGCTAGTGGCACGACAGGGGAAGGCACAGATACGCAGTATTTT,CASGTTGEGTDTQYF
TRBJ1-6,.,16,TRBV5-1,TRBD1,TGCGCCAGCAGCTCGTTGACAGGGGCTCATAATTCACCCCTCCACTTT,CASSSLTGAHNSPLHF
TRBJ1-4,.,14,TRBV7-9,.,TGTGCCAGCAGCTTAGAGATCGGGGGGGAAAAACTGTTTTTT,CASSLEIGGEKLFF
TRBJ1-5,.,13,TRBV18,TRBD1,TGTGCCAGTCACAGGGGCAACAATCAGCCCCAGCATTTT,CASHRGNNQPQHF
TRBJ2-7,.,15,TRBV5-4,TRBD2,TGTGCCAGCAGCTTGGAAGCGGGACGGGGAAGCGAGCAGTACTTC,CASSLEAGRGSEQYF
TRBJ2-2,.,12,TRBV11-2,.,TGTGCCAGTCGAACATCAACCTGGGAGCTGTTTTTT,CASRTSTWELFF
TRBJ1-1,once,13,TRBV7-9,TRBD1,TGTGCCAGCAGCTTAGGACAGGGAAGTGAAGCTTTCTTT,CASSLGQGSEAFF
TRBJ1-5,.,16,TRBV4-3,.,TGCGCCAGCAGCCAAGACTACTCTATGGGCAATCAGCCCCAGCATTTT,CASSQDYSMGNQPQHF
TRBJ2-2,.,14,TRBV6-6,TRBD1,TGTGCCAGCAGCCAAGAGGGACAGCTCGGGGAGCTGTTTTTT,CASSQEGQLGELFF
TRBJ1-2,once,16,TRBV7-2,TRBD1,TGTGCCAGCAGCTTAGCCCTGGACAGGGGTTTACAAGGCTACACCTTC,CASSLALDRGLQGYTF
TRBJ1-3,.,19,TRBV7-9,TRBD1,TGTGCCAGCAGCTTAATGACAGGGCTTCTAATAAGCTCTGGAAACACCATATATTTT,CASSLMTGLLISSGNTIYF
TRBJ2-1,.,17,TRBV15,.,TGTGCCACCAGCAGAGATAGGGGGGGGCTTTCCTACAATGAGCAGTTCTTC,CATSRDRGGLSYNEQFF
TRBJ1-2,.,15,TRBV9,.,TGTGCCAGCAGCGTAGAGGGAGGGTTAGGGTATGGCTACACCTTC,CASSVEGGLGYGYTF
TRBJ2-1,.,13,TRBV19,.,TGTGCCAGTAGTATAGGAGCGTGGGATGAGCAGTTCTTC,CASSIGAWDEQFF
TRBJ2-1,.,11,TRBV6-2/TRBV6-3,.,TGTGCCAGCAGTTACGGGGCCACTGAGTTCTTC,CASSYGATEFF
TRBJ2-7,.,18,TRBV4-1,.,TGCGCCAGCAGCCAAGGACCGGGGGACAGCTCCTATCTCTACGAGCAGTACTTC,CASSQGPGDSSYLYEQYF
TRBJ1-5,.,14,TRBV4-2,TRBD1,TGTGCCAGCAGCCTCGGACAGGGCAATCAGCCCCAGCATTTT,CASSLGQGNQPQHF
TRBJ1-2,once,14,TRBV7-3,TRBD1,TGTGCCAGCAGCTTAAGCGGACAGGGGGAGGGCTACACCTTC,CASSLSGQGEGYTF
TRBJ1-5,.,17,TRBV7-8,.,TGTGCCAGCAGCTTAGAAATTTGGTCTATAGAAAATCAGCCCCAGCATTTT,CASSLEIWSIENQPQHF
TRBJ1-1,.,14,TRBV27,.,TGTGCCAGCAGATACCCAGGGGCTAACACTGAAGCTTTCTTT,CASRYPGANTEAFF
TRBJ1-1,.,15,TRBV6-1,.,TGTGCCAGCAGTGAAGTTTGGGGGCGCTTGGCTGAAGCTTTCTTT,CASSEVWGRLAEAFF
TRBJ1-1,.,13,TRBV7-8,.,TGTGCCAGCAGCTTATGGCGGGAGACTGAAGCTTTCTTT,CASSLWRETEAFF
TRBJ2-1,.,16,TRBV19,TRBD2,TGTGCCAGTAGTATCCGACTAGCGGGGGTGGACAATGAGCAGTTCTTC,CASSIRLAGVDNEQFF
TRBJ2-2,.,13,TRBV3-1/TRBV3-2,.,TGTGCCAGCAGCCCCCCCGGTGGCGGGGAGCTGTTTTTT,CASSPPGGGELFF
TRBJ2-7,.,16,TRBV9,TRBD2,TGTGCCAGCAGCCCCCTCGCACTAGCGGAAACCTACGAGCAGTACTTC,CASSPLALAETYEQYF
TRBJ2-7,.,14,TRBV6-5,.,TGTGCCAGCCTGAGGCCCCCAGGGGACCACGAGCAGTACTTC,CASLRPPGDHEQYF
TRBJ1-6,.,16,TRBV6-5,TRBD1,TGTGCCAGCAGGTACACCTCGGGACAGAATAATTCACCCCTCCACTTT,CASRYTSGQNNSPLHF
TRBJ1-2,.,14,TRBV10-2,TRBD1,TGCGCCAGCACGGGACAGTGGGGGACCTATGGCTACACCTTC,CASTGQWGTYGYTF
TRBJ2-1,.,15,TRBV7-6,TRBD1,TGTGCCAGCAGCGCCGGCGCAGGGGGCAGGAATGAGCAGTTCTTC,CASSAGAGGRNEQFF
TRBJ1-6,few,14,TRBV2,.,TGTGCCAGCAGTGAGGGGGGAAGTGCGTCACCCCTCCACTTT,CASSEGGSASPLHF
TRBJ2-7,.,15,TRBV18,TRBD1,TGTGCCAGCTCACCTTTCCGGGACAGCTTGTTCGAGCAGTACTTC,CASSPFRDSLFEQYF
TRBJ2-5,.,13,TRBV12-3/TRBV12-4,TRBD1,TGTGCCAGCAGTCGACAGGGCACGGAGACCCAGTACTTC,CASSRQGTETQYF
TRBJ2-5,.,16,TRBV5-6,.,TGTGCCAGCAGCCCCCTTTCCCAGTACCCCCAAGAGACCCAGTACTTC,CASSPLSQYPQETQYF
TRBJ2-7,.,12,TRBV19,.,TGTGCCAGTAGGGCGTCGGGGAATGAGCAGTACTTC,CASRASGNEQYF
TRBJ2-2,once,14,TRBV7-6,.,TGTGCCAGCAGCCTACCCACGAACACCGGGGAGCTGTTTTTT,CASSLPTNTGELFF
TRBJ1-4,.,15,TRBV4-1,TRBD1,TGCGCCAGCAGCCATCTCGGGACAGGGGACGAAAAACTGTTTTTT,CASSHLGTGDEKLFF
TRBJ1-3,.,16,TRBV6-6,.,TGTGCCAGCAGTCACGAGGGAAGGACCTCCGGAAACACCATATATTTT,CASSHEGRTSGNTIYF
TRBJ1-6,.,16,TRBV11-2,.,TGTGCCAGCAGCTTAGATAGGCAGGACTTAAATTCACCCCTCCACTTT,CASSLDRQDLNSPLHF